This T cell receptor (beta chain) was sequenced in a study of shared clonotypes between healthy human individuals (dated by TCRdb to 2020 to 2021). Regarding the complete study: Three men and a couple of women, aged 18 to 49 years, made up the cohort. For each donor, CD4 naive and CD4 memory were each given three plates, CD8 naive was given two plates, and CD8 memory was given one plate. The study deeply sequenced blood TCR repertoires of about five healthy adults to estimate repertoire size and the extent of clonotype sharing between individuals. Libraries were prepared and TCR repertoires were sequenced by different laboratories using diverse techniques, in order to increase sequencing depth and limit assay-specific biases. Per donor, leukapheresis produced somewhere between about 0.94 and 10 billion PBMCs. Overall study results and their limits: Compared with non-shared clonotypes, the clonotypes found in all four sorted-subset donors had higher generation probabilities. Larger estimated clonotype richness was generally found for naive subsets than for memory subsets. The genetic and exposure-history diversity represented was limited by the small number of donors. Incomplete sequencing was indicated by rarefaction of sorted-subset datasets, despite the large sequencing depth. About 5% of naive CD4, more than 3% of naive CD8, 2.3% of memory CD4, and less than 0.45% of memory CD8 clonotypes were shared across several donors. Sampling was limited to blood, and TCR repertoires in tissue likely differ from TCR repertoires in blood. Based on pairwise subsampling, the degree of clonotype sharing among donors was expected to be affected by sequencing depth.

Healthy HIV-negative adults with no recently reported acute infections or vaccinations were included as donors. All donors were Caucasian adults living in Nashville, Tennessee, USA. CD4+ T cells were enriched by magnetic negative selection, after which naive cells were positively selected on CD45RA and the negative fraction was taken as the memory subset. After blood collection by leukapheresis, PBMCs were isolated using Ficoll-Histopaque density gradient centrifugation and then cryopreserved in the vapor phase of liquid nitrogen. Purity and quantity of every magnetically sorted T cell population were checked by analytical flow cytometry. From each sorted fraction, genomic DNA was isolated and quantified by UV absorbance on a Nanodrop 2000c. Using the deep immunoSEQ assay, multiplex PCR amplified TCR CDR3 regions from genomic DNA. Extracted genomic DNA from each cell subset was distributed evenly across all wells of several immunoSEQ 96-well plates, and each plate was treated as a replicate. For sorted subsets, each replicate PCR was loaded with around 220 ng genomic DNA, equivalent to 30,000 or so T cell genomes. Purified libraries were measured with a Qubit 3.0 fluorometer, size-checked on a Bioanalyzer 2100, and measured again with the KAPA Library Quantification kit. Every immunoSEQ 96-well plate was sequenced on a dedicated single-read 150-cycle Illumina NextSeq 550 flow cell. The source study handled its data this way. The immunoSEQ output contained only junctional sequences without quality scores, so filtering could not match that applied to full-length reads. Sequences were annotated with PyIR, a Python wrapper for IgBLAST v1.9, using IMGT germline references to assign V/J genes and CDR3. Reads with weak V/J assignments (E-value above 1e-6), missing CDR3, stop codons, out-of-frame junctions, or ambiguous translated residues were removed. A V3J clonotype was defined by an identical inferred V gene, J gene, and CDR3 amino acid sequence. To compute the percentage overlap between repertoires, the number of shared unique clonotypes was divided by the size of the smaller repertoire. Repertoire richness was assessed with RTK rarefaction, the Chao1 estimator, and Recon v2.1 estimates of unobserved clonotypes. Generation probabilities for all TCRbeta clonotypes obtained by the gDNA method from several donors were computed using OLGA. TCRdb limited this immuneACCESS table to in-frame rearrangements with V and J called. A share of clones is missing; checked studies link under half to unresolved V genes, and the rest is unexplained. From that table come the V and J calls and clone size; the DNA was used to work out D and trimming. This sample holds 1.6 million or so clones; approximately 98.5% were observed only once. The ten largest clones capture around 0.38% of the sample.

This clone appeared a single time. This clone's antigen is unknown. No qualities accompany the bases; no much larger clone lies one base away. Sequenced material: naive CD4+ T cells sorted from blood. Interpreted using the paper, the cell subset or site label stands for: CD45RA+ positively selected. The TCR sequence derives from a man aged 25 to 40 in good health.

CDR3 sequence: CASSQEYYGYTF. The DNA sequence follows: TGCGCCAGCAGCCAAGAATACTATGGCTACACCTTC. The chain is encoded by TRBV4-1 joined to TRBJ1-2, with no confident D gene call. Its CDR3 holds 12 amino acids, cysteine through phenylalanine. Just the 36-base CDR3 DNA is kept, in frame starting at base 1. V loses 0 bases, J loses 3 bases, and the germline ends lie 2 bases apart. The germline V gene encodes CDR1 MGHRA and CDR2 YSYEKL.